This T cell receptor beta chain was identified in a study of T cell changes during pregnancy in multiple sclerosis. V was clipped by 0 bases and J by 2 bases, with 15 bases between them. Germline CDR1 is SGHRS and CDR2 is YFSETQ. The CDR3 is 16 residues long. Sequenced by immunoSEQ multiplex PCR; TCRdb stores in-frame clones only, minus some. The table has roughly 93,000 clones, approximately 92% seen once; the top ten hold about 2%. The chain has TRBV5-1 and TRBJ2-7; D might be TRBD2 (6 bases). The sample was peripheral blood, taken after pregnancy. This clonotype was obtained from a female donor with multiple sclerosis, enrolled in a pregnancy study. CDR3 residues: CASSLATSSVPYEQYF. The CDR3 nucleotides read TGCGCCAGCAGCTTGGCCACGTCTAGCGTACCCTACGAGCAGTACTTC.